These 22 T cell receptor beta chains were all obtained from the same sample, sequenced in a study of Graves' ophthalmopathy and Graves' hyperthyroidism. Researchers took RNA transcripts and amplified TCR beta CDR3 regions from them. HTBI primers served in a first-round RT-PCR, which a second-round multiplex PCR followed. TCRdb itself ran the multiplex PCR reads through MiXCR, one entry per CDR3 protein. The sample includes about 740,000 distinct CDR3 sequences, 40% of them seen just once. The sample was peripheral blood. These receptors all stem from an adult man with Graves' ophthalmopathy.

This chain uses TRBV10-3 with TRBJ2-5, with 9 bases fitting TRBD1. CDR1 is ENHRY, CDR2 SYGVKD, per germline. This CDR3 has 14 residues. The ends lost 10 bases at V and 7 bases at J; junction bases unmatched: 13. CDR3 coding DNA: TGTGCCAGCAGAAGGGACAGGGCGATGCGGACCCAGTACTTC. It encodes CASRRDRAMRTQYF.

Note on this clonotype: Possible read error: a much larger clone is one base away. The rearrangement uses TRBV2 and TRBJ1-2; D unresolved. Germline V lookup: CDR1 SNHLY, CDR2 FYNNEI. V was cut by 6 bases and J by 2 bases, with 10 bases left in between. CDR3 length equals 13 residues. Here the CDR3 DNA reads TGTGCCAGCAGGCTGGCAGCGAACTATGGCTACACCTTC. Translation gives CASRLAANYGYTF.

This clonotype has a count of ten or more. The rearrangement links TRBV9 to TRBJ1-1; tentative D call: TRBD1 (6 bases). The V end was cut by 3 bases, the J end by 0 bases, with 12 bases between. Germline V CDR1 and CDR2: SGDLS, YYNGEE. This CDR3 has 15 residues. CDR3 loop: CASSAGQWLNTEAFF. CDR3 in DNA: TGTGCCAGCAGCGCCGGACAGTGGCTGAACACTGAAGCTTTCTTT.

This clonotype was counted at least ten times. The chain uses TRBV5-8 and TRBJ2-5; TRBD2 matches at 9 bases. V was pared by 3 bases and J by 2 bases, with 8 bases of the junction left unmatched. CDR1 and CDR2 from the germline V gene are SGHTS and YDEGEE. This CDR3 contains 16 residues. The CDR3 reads CASSYRVAGEQETQYF. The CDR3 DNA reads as TGTGCCAGCAGCTACAGGGTAGCGGGGGAGCAAGAGACCCAGTACTTC. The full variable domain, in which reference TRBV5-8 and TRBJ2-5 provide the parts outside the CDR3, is EAGVTQSPTHLIKTRGQQATLRCSPISGHTSVYWYQQALGLGLQFLLWYDEGEERNRGNFPPRFSGRQFPNYSSELNVNALELEDSALYLCASSYRVAGEQETQYFGPGTRLLVL.

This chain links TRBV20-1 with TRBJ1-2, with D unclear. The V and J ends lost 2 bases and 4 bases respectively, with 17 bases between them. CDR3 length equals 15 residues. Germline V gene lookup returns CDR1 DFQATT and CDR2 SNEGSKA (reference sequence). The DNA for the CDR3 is TGCAGTGCTAGACAGCCAGAGACTAATTTCTATGGCTACACCTTC. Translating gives CSARQPETNFYGYTF.

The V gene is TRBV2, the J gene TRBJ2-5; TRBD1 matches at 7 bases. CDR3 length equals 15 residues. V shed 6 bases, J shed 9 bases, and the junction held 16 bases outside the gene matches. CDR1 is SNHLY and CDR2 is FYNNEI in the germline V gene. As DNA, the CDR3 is TGTGCCAGCAGAGCAGGGGGTTCTAGCAATCAGCCCCAGTACTTC. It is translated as CASRAGGSSNQPQYF.

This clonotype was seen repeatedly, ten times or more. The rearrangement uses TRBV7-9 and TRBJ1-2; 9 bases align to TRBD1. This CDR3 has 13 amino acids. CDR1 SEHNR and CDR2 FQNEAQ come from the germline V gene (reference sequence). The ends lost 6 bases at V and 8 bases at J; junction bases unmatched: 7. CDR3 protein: CASSQQGARGYTF. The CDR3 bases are TGTGCCAGCAGTCAACAGGGGGCGCGGGGCTACACCTTC.

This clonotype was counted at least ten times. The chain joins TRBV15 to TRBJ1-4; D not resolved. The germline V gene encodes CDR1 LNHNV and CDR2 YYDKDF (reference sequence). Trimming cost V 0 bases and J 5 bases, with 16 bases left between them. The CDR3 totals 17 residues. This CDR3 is CATSRDISDRGNEKLFF. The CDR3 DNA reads TGTGCCACCAGCAGAGATATCTCGGACCGAGGAAATGAAAAACTGTTTTTT.

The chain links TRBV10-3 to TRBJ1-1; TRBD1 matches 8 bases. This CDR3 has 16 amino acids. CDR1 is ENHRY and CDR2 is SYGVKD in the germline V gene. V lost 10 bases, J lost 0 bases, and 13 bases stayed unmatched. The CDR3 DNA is TGTGCCAGCTCCTCTCGACAGGGGAACATGAACACTGAAGCTTTCTTT. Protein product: CASSSRQGNMNTEAFF.

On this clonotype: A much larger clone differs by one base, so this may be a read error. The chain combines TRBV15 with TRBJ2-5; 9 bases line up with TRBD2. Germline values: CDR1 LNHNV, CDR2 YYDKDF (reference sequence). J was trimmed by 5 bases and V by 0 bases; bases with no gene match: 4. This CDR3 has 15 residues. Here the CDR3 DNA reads TGTGCCACCAGCAGAGATAGCGGGAGTGGGGAGACCCAGTACTTC. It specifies CATSRDSGSGETQYF.

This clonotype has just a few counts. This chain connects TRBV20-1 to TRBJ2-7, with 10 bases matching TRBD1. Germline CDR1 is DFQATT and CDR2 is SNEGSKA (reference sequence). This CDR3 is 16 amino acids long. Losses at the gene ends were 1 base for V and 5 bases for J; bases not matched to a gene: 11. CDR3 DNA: TGCAGTGCTAGAGGAGCCGGGACAGGGGTTCTCGACGAGCAGTACTTC. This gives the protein CSARGAGTGVLDEQYF.

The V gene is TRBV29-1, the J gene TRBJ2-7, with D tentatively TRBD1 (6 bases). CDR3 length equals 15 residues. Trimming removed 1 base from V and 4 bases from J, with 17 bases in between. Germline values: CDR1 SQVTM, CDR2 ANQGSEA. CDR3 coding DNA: TGCAGCGTTGAAGGAGTGGTGGGCAGGGGTTACGAGCAGTACTTC. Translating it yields CSVEGVVGRGYEQYF.

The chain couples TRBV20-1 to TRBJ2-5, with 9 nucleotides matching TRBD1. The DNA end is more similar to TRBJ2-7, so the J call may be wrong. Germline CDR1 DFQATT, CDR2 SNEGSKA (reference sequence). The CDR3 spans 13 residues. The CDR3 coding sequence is TGCAGTGCTCGCCGGGACAGGGCCCACGAGCAGTACTTC. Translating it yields CSARRDRAHEQYF.

The CDR3 is CASSPREAGELNYGYTF. The DNA for the CDR3 is TGTGCCAGCAGCCCCCGAGAGGCGGGCGAATTAAACTATGGCTACACCTTC. The genes are TRBV7-9 and TRBJ1-2; D gene ambiguous. Trimming took 5 bases from V and 2 from J, leaving 21 bases between them. Looked up from germline, CDR1 is SEHNR and CDR2 is FQNEAQ (reference sequence). The CDR3 extends over 17 amino acids.

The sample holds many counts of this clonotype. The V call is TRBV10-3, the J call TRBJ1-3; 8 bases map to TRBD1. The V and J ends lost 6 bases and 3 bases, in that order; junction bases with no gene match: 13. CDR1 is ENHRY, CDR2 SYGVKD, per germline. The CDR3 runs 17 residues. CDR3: CAIRTRGPINDGNTIYF. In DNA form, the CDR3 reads TGTGCCATCAGGACCAGGGGGCCAATTAACGATGGAAACACCATATATTTT.

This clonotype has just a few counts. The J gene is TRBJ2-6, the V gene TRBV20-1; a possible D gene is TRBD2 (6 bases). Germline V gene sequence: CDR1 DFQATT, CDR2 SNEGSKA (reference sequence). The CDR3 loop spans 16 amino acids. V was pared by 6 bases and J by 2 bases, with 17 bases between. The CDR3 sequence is CSADNSGETGANVLTF. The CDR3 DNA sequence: TGCAGTGCCGATAACTCGGGGGAAACTGGGGCCAACGTCCTGACTTTC.

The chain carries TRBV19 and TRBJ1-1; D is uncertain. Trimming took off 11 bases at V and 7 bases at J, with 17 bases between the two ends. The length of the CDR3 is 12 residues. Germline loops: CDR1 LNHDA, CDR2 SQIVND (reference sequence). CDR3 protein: CAWINGGIEAFF. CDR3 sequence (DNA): TGTGCCTGGATAAACGGAGGGATTGAAGCTTTCTTT.

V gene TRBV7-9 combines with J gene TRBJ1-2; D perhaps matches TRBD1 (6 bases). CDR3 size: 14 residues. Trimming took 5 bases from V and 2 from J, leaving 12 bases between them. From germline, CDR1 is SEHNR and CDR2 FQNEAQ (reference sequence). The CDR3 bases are TGTGCCAGCAGCCCGTCCCAGGGGAACTATGGCTACACCTTC. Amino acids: CASSPSQGNYGYTF.

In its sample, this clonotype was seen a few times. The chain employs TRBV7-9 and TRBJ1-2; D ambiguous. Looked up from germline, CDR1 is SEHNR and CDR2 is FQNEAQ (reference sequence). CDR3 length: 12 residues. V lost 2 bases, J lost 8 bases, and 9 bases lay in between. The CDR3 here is CASSLTVGGYTF. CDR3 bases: TGTGCCAGCAGCTTAACGGTGGGAGGCTACACCTTC.

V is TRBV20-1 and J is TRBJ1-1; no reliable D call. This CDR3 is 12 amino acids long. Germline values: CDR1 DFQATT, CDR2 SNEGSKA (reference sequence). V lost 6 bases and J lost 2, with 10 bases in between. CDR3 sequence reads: CSAPQANTEAFF. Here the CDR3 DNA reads TGCAGTGCCCCCCAGGCAAACACTGAAGCTTTCTTT.

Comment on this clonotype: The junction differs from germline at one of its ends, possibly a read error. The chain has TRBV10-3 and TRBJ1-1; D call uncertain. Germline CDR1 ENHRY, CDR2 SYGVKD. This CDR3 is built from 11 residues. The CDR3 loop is CASSKRLEAFF. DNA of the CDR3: TGTGCCAGCAGTAAGAGGCTTGAAGCTTTCTTT.

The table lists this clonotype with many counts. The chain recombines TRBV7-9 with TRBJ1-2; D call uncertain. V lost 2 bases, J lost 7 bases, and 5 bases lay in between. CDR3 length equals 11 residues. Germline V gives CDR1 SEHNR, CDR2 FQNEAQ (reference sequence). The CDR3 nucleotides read TGTGCCAGCAGCTTAAGTCGTGGCTACACCTTC. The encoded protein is CASSLSRGYTF.